This T cell receptor (beta chain) came from a study of blood T cell repertoires in COVID-19. Study at large: Sites across the United States, Italy and Spain contributed samples from acute and convalescent COVID-19. From T cells, B-cell-depleted T cells, or PBMCs came the material, which was cDNA or gDNA.

In the original analysis: Estimation of nucleated cell counts was performed using reference gene primer amplification. Produced via immunoSEQ multiplex PCR; TCRdb's table is partial and in-frame only. V and J calls plus clone size are reproduced from that table; the DNA served to infer D and trimming. The sample consists of about 45,000 clones, about 88% of them appearing once. The CDR3 spans 16 residues. Trimming took off 6 bases at V and 4 bases at J, with 21 bases between the two ends. Germline CDR1 reads MNHEY; CDR2 reads SVGEGT. The J gene is TRBJ1-2, the V gene TRBV6-2 or TRBV6-3, with D possibly being TRBD1 (6 bases). The specimen was peripheral blood. This TCR derives from a human donor in a cohort sampled during active COVID-19. CDR3 sequence reads: CASSRNGGGDTYGYTF. CDR3 in DNA: TGTGCCAGCAGCCGAAACGGAGGGGGGGACACCTATGGCTACACCTTC.